What follows are 17 T cell receptor beta chains derived from one specimen sequenced in a study of beta chain features in type 1 diabetes. Study outcomes and limitations: Significant though moderate, a shortening of TCRB CDR3s appeared in all four CD4+ subsets of Type 1 diabetes patients.

The isolated RNA, all of it, was reverse transcribed, so expressed TCRB transcripts were what got sequenced. Profiled with immunoSEQ multiplex PCR; TCRdb holds only in-frame clones, not every one. The sample has about 170,000 clones; around 7.9% are singletons. These receptors have no known antigen. The source material was central memory CD4+ T cells from blood. All receptors derive from a man younger than 30 with type 1 diabetes.

The gene calls are TRBV28 and TRBJ2-7, with a possible D match to TRBD1 (7 bases). The germline V and J ends were trimmed by 11 bases and 3 bases, with 14 bases remaining between them. This CDR3 contains 12 residues. Germline V gene data show CDR1 as MDHEN and CDR2 as SYDVKM. DNA of the CDR3: TGTGCCTGTCAGGGGGGTAGCTACGAGCAGTACTTC. Its protein product is CACQGGSYEQYF.

The V gene is TRBV2, the J gene TRBJ1-5, with TRBD1 matching 7 bases. CDR3 length equals 14 residues. V lost 8 bases to trimming and J lost 2 bases; unmatched junction nucleotides: 6. The germline V gene encodes CDR1 SNHLY and CDR2 FYNNEI. As DNA, the CDR3 is TGTGCCAGCGTTACCGACAGGGGCAATCAGCCCCAGCATTTT. Protein product: CASVTDRGNQPQHF.

The chain couples TRBV2 to TRBJ1-1; D is ambiguous. In germline, CDR1 is SNHLY, CDR2 FYNNEI. Trimming shortened V by 5 bases and J by 7 bases, and 11 bases separated the two germline ends. The length of the CDR3 is 12 residues. CDR3 sequence: CASSRQVDEAFF. The CDR3 DNA reads TGTGCCAGCAGTCGCCAGGTGGATGAAGCTTTCTTT.

V gene TRBV28 combines with J gene TRBJ1-5; 7 positions agree with TRBD1. Germline V gene lookup returns CDR1 MDHEN and CDR2 SYDVKM. The CDR3 runs 14 residues. Trimming cost V 6 bases and J 4 bases; bases outside gene matches: 6. CDR3: CASSPVRGNQPQHF. The CDR3 DNA reads TGTGCCAGCAGCCCGGTCAGGGGGAATCAGCCCCAGCATTTT.

In this sample, this clone turned up many times. DNA of the CDR3: TGCGTGACCCGTGAGGGGGTTTTCTCTCGCGAGCAGTACTTC. It translates to CVTREGVFSREQYF. The V call is TRBV5-1, the J call TRBJ2-7; tentative D call: TRBD1 (6 bases). CDR1 SGHRS and CDR2 YFSETQ come from the germline V gene. CDR3 length: 14 residues.

The sample holds a few counts of this clone. The chain recombines TRBV4-1 with TRBJ1-2; 7 bases line up with TRBD1. The length of the CDR3 is 14 residues. J gave up 2 bases and V 0 bases, and 0 bases lay outside the gene matches. The V gene's germline CDR1 is MGHRA and CDR2 YSYEKL. The CDR3 DNA sequence: TGCGCCAGCAGCCAAGACAGGGGGAACTATGGCTACACCTTC. Amino acid sequence: CASSQDRGNYGYTF.

This clone has only a few counts. The chain links TRBV4-1 to TRBJ2-5; 9 positions match TRBD1. The tail of the sequence fits TRBJ2-7 better, so the J call may be wrong. This CDR3 is built from 15 residues. Germline V gene lookup returns CDR1 MGHRA and CDR2 YSYEKL. The CDR3 protein is CASSLTGTGSGEQYF. The CDR3 region has the DNA TGCGCCAGCAGCCTCACCGGGACAGGGTCAGGCGAGCAGTACTTC.

J is TRBJ2-1 and V is TRBV7-2; 7 bases line up with TRBD2. The CDR3 runs to 16 residues. V shed 1 base and J 4 bases; nucleotides not matched to a gene: 7. In germline, CDR1 is SGHTA, CDR2 FQGNSA. CDR3 sequence reads: CASSLEGGSGYNEQFF. The CDR3 coding sequence is TGTGCCAGCAGCTTAGAGGGCGGTAGCGGGTACAATGAGCAGTTCTTC.

The table lists this clone with a few counts. The rearrangement joins TRBV29-1 to TRBJ2-1, with 11 bases that match TRBD1. The CDR3 extends over 21 amino acids. Unmatched junction bases numbered 26, after V lost 2 bases and J lost 8 bases. Germline V lookup: CDR1 SQVTM, CDR2 ANQGSEA. Written as DNA, the CDR3 is TGCAGCGTTGAACCCGGGGGTATGATTCCCCCGGACAGGGGGCGACTTTATGAGCAGTTCTTC. Translated, it gives CSVEPGGMIPPDRGRLYEQFF.

V is TRBV29-1 and J is TRBJ1-2, with D perhaps TRBD1 (5 bases). The length of the CDR3 is 14 residues. The V end was cut by 2 bases, the J end by 8 bases, with 18 bases between. CDR1 is SQVTM and CDR2 is ANQGSEA in the germline V gene. Written as DNA, the CDR3 is TGCAGCGTTGAACGCCGGGGGGGGAGCGGGGGCTACACCTTC. Protein: CSVERRGGSGGYTF.

The chain has TRBV19 and TRBJ1-5; 7 nucleotides align to TRBD1. CDR3 length: 13 amino acids. Germline V CDR1 and CDR2: LNHDA, SQIVND (reference sequence). V gave up 5 bases and J gave up 7 bases; unmatched junction bases: 5. The CDR3 protein is CASSQDRVQPQHF. The CDR3 DNA reads as TGTGCCAGTAGTCAAGACAGGGTACAGCCCCAGCATTTT.

The chain carries TRBV10-2 and TRBJ1-1; D unresolved. Germline V lookup: CDR1 WSHSY, CDR2 SAAADI. V was cut by 5 bases and J by 1 base, with 11 bases left in between. The CDR3 has 14 residues. The CDR3 sequence: CASSSATGNTEAFF. CDR3 coding DNA: TGCGCCAGCAGTTCCGCGACGGGGAACACTGAAGCTTTCTTT.

This clone was detected a few times. The chain uses TRBV28 and TRBJ1-2; 10 nucleotides align to TRBD1. Germline CDR1 and CDR2: MDHEN and SYDVKM. V lost 3 bases, J lost 9 bases, and 7 bases stayed unmatched. This CDR3 is built from 14 residues. The CDR3 region is CASSLTTGGASYTF. CDR3 bases: TGTGCCAGCAGTTTGACGACAGGGGGCGCGAGCTACACCTTC.

The V gene is TRBV5-1, the J gene TRBJ2-2; D is perhaps TRBD2 (6 bases). The V and J ends lost 1 base and 7 bases respectively, with 14 bases between them. The CDR3 is 15 amino acids. CDR1 is SGHRS, CDR2 YFSETQ, per germline. The CDR3 loop reads CASSLFSTGDGELFF. The CDR3 coding sequence is TGCGCCAGCAGCTTGTTCTCCACGGGGGACGGGGAGCTGTTTTTT.

This clone was seen only a few times. The genes are TRBV5-4 and TRBJ1-5; D is unclear. V was clipped by 0 bases and J by 2 bases, with 6 bases between them. Germline lookup yields CDR1 SGHNT and CDR2 YYREEE (reference sequence). The CDR3 is made up of 14 amino acids. The CDR3 region has the DNA TGTGCCAGCAGCTTGGCCGGGGGCAATCAGCCCCAGCATTTT. This translates into CASSLAGGNQPQHF.

This clone was counted between two and nine times. This rearrangement joins TRBV10-1 to TRBJ2-1; 12 nucleotides align to TRBD2. The CDR3 consists of 15 residues. Germline CDR1 WNHNN, CDR2 SYGVQD (reference sequence). V lost 4 bases and J lost 10; bases outside the gene matches: 8. The CDR3 here is CASSGRLAGVEEQFF. The CDR3 nucleotides read TGCGCCAGCAGTGGGAGACTAGCGGGAGTCGAGGAGCAGTTCTTC.

A few counts support this clone. The chain is built from TRBV18 and TRBJ1-5; 10 bases align to TRBD1. Germline CDR1 is KGHSH and CDR2 is LQKENI. After removal of 3 bases from V and 4 bases from J, the junction contained 3 bases not matched to a gene. The CDR3 is 15 residues long. The CDR3 loop is CASSPGTGANQPQHF. As DNA, the CDR3 is TGTGCCAGCTCACCGGGGACAGGGGCTAATCAGCCCCAGCATTTT. The full variable domain, completed using reference TRBV18 and TRBJ1-5, is NAGVMQNPRHLVRRRGQEARLRCSPMKGHSHVYWYRQLPEEGLKFMVYLQKENIIDESGMPKERFSAEFPKEGPSILRIQQVVRGDSAAYFCASSPGTGANQPQHFGDGTRLSIL.